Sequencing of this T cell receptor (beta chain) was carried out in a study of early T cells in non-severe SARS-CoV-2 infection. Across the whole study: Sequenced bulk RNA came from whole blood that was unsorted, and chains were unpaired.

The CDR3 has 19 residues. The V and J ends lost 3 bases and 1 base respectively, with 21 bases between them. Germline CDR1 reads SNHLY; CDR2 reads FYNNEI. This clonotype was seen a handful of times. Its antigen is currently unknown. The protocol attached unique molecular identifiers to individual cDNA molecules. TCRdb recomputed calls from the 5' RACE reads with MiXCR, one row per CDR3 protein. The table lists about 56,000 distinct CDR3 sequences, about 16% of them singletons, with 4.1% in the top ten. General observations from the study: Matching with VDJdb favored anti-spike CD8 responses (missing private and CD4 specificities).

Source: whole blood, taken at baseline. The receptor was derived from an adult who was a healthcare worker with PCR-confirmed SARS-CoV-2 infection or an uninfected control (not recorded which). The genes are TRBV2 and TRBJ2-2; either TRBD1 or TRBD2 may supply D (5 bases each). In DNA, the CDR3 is TGTGCCAGCAGTGAGGGATTGGCGGACTTGGGGGTGAACACCGGGGAGCTGTTTTTT. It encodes CASSEGLADLGVNTGELFF.